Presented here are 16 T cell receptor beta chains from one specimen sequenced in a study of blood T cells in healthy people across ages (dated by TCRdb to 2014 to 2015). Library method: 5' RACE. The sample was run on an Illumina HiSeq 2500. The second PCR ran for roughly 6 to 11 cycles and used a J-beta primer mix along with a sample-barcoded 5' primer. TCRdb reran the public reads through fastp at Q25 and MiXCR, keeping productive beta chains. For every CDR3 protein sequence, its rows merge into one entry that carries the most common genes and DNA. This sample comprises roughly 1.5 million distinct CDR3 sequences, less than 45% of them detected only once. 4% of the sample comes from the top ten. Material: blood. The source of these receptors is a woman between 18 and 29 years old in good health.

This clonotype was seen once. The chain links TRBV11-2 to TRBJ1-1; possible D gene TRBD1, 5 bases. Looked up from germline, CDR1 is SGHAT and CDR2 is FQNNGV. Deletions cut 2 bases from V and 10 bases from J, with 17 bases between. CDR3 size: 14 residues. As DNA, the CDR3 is TGTGCCAGCAGCTTACGGTCGGGGGGAGGGAGAGCTTTCTTT. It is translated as CASSLRSGGGRAFF.

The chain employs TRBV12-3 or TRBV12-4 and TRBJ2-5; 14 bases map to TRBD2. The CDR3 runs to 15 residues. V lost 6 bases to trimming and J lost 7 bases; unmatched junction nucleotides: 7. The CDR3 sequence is CASSQGTSGGWTQYF. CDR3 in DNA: TGTGCCAGCAGCCAGGGGACTAGCGGGGGTTGGACCCAGTACTTC.

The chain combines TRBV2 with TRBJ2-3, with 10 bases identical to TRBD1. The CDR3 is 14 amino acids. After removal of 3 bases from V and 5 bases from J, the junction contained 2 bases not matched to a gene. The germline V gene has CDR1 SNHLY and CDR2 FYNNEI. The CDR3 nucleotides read TGTGCCAGCAGTGAGGACAGGGGGATAGATACGCAGTATTTT. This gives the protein CASSEDRGIDTQYF.

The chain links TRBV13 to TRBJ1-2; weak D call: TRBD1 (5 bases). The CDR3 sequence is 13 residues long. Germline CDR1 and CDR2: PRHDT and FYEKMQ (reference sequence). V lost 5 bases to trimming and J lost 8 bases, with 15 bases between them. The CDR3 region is CASSLDVWGGYTF. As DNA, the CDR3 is TGTGCCAGCAGCCTTGATGTTTGGGGGGGCTACACCTTC.

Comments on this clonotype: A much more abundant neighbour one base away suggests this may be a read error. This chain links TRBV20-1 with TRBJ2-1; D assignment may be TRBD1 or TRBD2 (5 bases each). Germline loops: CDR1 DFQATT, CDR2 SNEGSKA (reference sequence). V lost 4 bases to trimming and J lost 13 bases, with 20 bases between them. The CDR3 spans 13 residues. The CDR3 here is CSATRSGPETQFF. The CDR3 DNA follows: TGCAGTGCTACCAGGTCGGGGCCAGAGACCCAGTTCTTC.

DNA for the CDR3: TGCAGTGCTAGAGATAGGGGACAGAGTAGTGGCTACACCTTC. The encoded protein is CSARDRGQSSGYTF. The V call is TRBV20-1, the J call TRBJ1-2, with 7 bases matching TRBD1. The germline V gene has CDR1 DFQATT and CDR2 SNEGSKA (reference sequence). This CDR3 is built from 14 residues. V lost 0 bases, J lost 7 bases, and 8 bases stayed unmatched.

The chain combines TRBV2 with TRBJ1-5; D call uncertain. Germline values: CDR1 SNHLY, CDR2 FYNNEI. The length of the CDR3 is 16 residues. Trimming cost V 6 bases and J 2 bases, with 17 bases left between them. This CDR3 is CASSPTRRHRNQPQHF. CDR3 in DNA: TGTGCCAGCAGCCCTACCCGTCGGCACCGCAATCAGCCCCAGCATTTT.

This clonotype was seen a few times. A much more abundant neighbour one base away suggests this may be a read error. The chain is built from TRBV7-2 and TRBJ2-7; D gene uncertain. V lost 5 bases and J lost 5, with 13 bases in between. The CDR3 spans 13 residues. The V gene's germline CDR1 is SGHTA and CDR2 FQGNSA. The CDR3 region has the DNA TGTGCCAGCAGCGTATTCACTTCCCACGAGCAGTACTTC. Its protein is CASSVFTSHEQYF.

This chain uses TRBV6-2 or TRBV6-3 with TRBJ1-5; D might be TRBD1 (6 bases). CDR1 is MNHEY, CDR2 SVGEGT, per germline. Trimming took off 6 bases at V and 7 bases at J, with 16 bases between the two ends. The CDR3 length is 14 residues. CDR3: CASRNRVSVQPQHF. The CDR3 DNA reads TGTGCCAGCAGAAACAGGGTATCGGTCCAGCCCCAGCATTTT.

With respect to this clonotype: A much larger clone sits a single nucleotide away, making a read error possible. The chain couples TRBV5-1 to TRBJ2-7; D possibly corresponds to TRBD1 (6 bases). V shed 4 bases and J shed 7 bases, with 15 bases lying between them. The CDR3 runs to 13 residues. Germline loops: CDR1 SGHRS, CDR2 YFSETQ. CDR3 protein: CASSVTGFHEQYF. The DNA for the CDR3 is TGCGCCAGCAGCGTGACAGGATTCCATGAGCAGTACTTC. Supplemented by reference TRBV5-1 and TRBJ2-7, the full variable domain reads KAGVTQTPRYLIKTRGQQVTLSCSPISGHRSVSWYQQTPGQGLQFLFEYFSETQRNKGNFPGRFSGRQFSNSRSEMNVSTLELGDSALYLCASSVTGFHEQYFGPGTRLTVT.

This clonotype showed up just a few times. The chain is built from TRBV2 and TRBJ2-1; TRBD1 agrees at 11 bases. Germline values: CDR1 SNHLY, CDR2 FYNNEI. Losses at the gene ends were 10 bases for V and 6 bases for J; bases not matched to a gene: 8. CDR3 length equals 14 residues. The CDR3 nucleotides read TGTGCCATCCAGGACAGGGGGCCCGCCAATGAGCAGTTCTTC. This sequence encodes CAIQDRGPANEQFF.

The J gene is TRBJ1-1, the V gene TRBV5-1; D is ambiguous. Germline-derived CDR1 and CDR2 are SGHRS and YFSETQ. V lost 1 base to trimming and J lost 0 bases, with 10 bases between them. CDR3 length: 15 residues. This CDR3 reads CASSLSAPMNTEAFF. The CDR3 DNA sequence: TGCGCCAGCAGCTTGTCCGCACCTATGAACACTGAAGCTTTCTTT.

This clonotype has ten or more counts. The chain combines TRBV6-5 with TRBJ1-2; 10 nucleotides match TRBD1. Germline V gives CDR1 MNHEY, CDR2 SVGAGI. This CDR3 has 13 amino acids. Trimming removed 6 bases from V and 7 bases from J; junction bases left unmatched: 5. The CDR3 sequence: CASSRDRGFGYTF. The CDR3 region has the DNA TGTGCCAGCAGCCGGGACAGGGGTTTTGGCTACACCTTC.

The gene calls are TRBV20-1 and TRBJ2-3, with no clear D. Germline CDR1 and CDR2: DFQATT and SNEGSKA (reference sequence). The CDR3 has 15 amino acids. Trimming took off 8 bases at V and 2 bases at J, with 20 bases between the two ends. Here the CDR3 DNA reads TGCAGTACGAGAGCCATCCCGGCGCCCACAGATACGCAGTATTTT. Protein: CSTRAIPAPTDTQYF.

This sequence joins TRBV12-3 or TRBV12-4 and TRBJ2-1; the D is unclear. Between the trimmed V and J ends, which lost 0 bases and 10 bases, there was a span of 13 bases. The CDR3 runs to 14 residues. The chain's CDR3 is CASSLASRFYEQFF. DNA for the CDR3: TGTGCCAGCAGTTTAGCCTCCCGGTTCTACGAGCAGTTCTTC.

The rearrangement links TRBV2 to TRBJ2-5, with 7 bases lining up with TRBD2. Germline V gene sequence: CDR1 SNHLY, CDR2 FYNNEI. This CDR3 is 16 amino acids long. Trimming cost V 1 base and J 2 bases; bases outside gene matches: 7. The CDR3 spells CASSEVLAVSQETQYF. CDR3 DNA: TGTGCCAGCAGTGAAGTTCTAGCGGTATCTCAAGAGACCCAGTACTTC.